This T cell receptor (beta chain) is from a study of CD8+CD57+ T cells in acquired aplastic anemia. The overall study: Mean yield of DNA from sorted CD4+ and CD8+ cells was around 3 ug.

J gave up 6 bases and V 5 bases, and 12 bases lay outside the gene matches. There are 15 residues in the CDR3. Germline CDR1 and CDR2: SGHTA and FQGNSA. Patients selected for sequencing had displayed CD8+CD57+ cell expansion by flow cytometry. Every patient was diagnosed with severe acquired aplastic anemia. Each patient gave a blood sample that was collected before any therapy had been received. Profiling of TCR beta VDJ combinations and CDR3 sequences used genomic DNA as template. TCRdb called the reads again in MiXCR, with one record for every CDR3 protein. This sample yields around 200,000 distinct CDR3 sequences, of which approximately 48% are seen a single time; approximately 9.7% belongs to the top ten. Study-level results: Patients and controls were not found to differ significantly in CD8+ Simpson's diversity.

Worth noting for this clonotype: The antigen is unknown.

Sequencing input: sorted CD4+, CD8+, or CD8+CD57+ T cells (not recorded which) from PBMCs. This receptor was obtained from a human donor with aplastic anemia. The genes are TRBV7-2 and TRBJ2-7, with 8 bases identical to TRBD2. CDR3 DNA sequence: TGTGCCAGCAGCAGAACCGGGACTAGTACATCCGAGCAGTACTTC. Translating it yields CASSRTGTSTSEQYF.